A single sample is the source of the 14 T cell receptor beta chains below, sequenced in a study of CD8+ T cells in alopecia areata. Sequencing templates came from extracted RNA that was reverse transcribed into cDNA. Some clones are missing from TCRdb's copy, which holds only in-frame ones; the method was immunoSEQ multiplex PCR. The repertoire consists of roughly 250,000 clones, with 67% occurring once and the leading ten covering around 1.2%. Here the sequenced sample was CD4+ T cells sorted from blood, taken at week 0. Receptors originate from a human donor with alopecia areata.

This chain connects TRBV5-4 to TRBJ1-5; D is uncertain. From germline, CDR1 is SGHNT and CDR2 YYREEE (reference sequence). The CDR3 sequence is 16 residues long. Deletions cut 0 bases from V and 4 bases from J, with 14 bases between. The CDR3 sequence is CASSLGPAGTNQPQHF. The CDR3 coding sequence is TGTGCCAGCAGCTTGGGGCCTGCGGGCACGAATCAGCCCCAGCATTTT.

This clone was seen only a few times. V is TRBV28 and J is TRBJ1-2, with D unclear. Germline V lookup: CDR1 MDHEN, CDR2 SYDVKM. This CDR3 has 13 amino acids. V dropped 6 bases and J dropped 2 bases, with 10 bases sitting between them. Here the CDR3 reads CASSRAGNYGYTF. The CDR3 region has the DNA TGTGCCAGCAGCAGAGCGGGAAACTATGGCTACACCTTC.

This clone was seen only a few times. V usage is TRBV29-1 and J usage is TRBJ2-5; TRBD1 aligns across 7 bases. Germline lookup yields CDR1 SQVTM and CDR2 ANQGSEA. The V gene end was trimmed by 0 bases and the J gene end by 1 base; junction bases not matched to a gene: 2. This CDR3 region has 14 residues. CDR3 sequence reads: CSVEDTGAQETQYF. CDR3 coding DNA: TGCAGCGTTGAAGATACAGGGGCCCAAGAGACCCAGTACTTC.

This clone was recorded many times. This chain connects TRBV2 to TRBJ2-7; D unclear. CDR3 length: 11 residues. Germline loops: CDR1 SNHLY, CDR2 FYNNEI. V lost 6 bases and J 3 bases, leaving 6 bases between the germline ends. The CDR3 bases are TGTGCCAGCAGGGAGATCTACGAGCAGTACTTC. Its translation is CASREIYEQYF.

The V and J genes are TRBV29-1 and TRBJ1-1; TRBD1 matches at 9 bases. CDR3 length: 12 residues. V trimming: 7 bases; J trimming: 5 bases; junction bases outside the gene matches: 5. Germline-derived CDR1 and CDR2 are SQVTM and ANQGSEA. The chain's CDR3 is CSAQGARTEAFF. CDR3 sequence (DNA): TGCAGCGCACAGGGGGCGCGAACTGAAGCTTTCTTT.

V gene TRBV20-1 combines with J gene TRBJ1-1; perhaps TRBD1 as D (6 bases). V gave up 3 bases and J gave up 11 bases, with 13 bases separating them. This CDR3 is 11 amino acids long. CDR1 and CDR2 from the germline V gene are DFQATT and SNEGSKA (reference sequence). CDR3 amino acids: CSARGDKGAFF. CDR3 sequence (DNA): TGCAGTGCTAGGGGGGACAAGGGTGCTTTCTTT.

V gene TRBV4-3 combines with J gene TRBJ2-2; D might be TRBD2 (7 bases). This CDR3 region has 15 residues. Germline CDR1 LGHNA, CDR2 YSLEER. V was cut by 1 base and J by 6 bases, with 12 bases left in between. CDR3: CASSQVGGVAGELFF. As DNA, the CDR3 is TGCGCCAGCAGCCAAGTAGGGGGGGTAGCCGGGGAGCTGTTTTTT.

The chain employs TRBV10-3 and TRBJ2-7; D may be TRBD1 (5 bases). CDR3 length: 15 residues. The germline gives CDR1 ENHRY, CDR2 SYGVKD. Between the trimmed V and J ends, which lost 5 bases and 2 bases, there was a span of 16 bases. CDR3 amino acids: CAISSGPPDTYEQYF. The CDR3 coding sequence is TGTGCCATCAGTTCCGGACCCCCGGACACCTACGAGCAGTACTTC.

The J gene is TRBJ2-3, the V gene TRBV25-1; unclear D gene. Germline CDR1 MGHDK, CDR2 SYGVNS. V was clipped by 3 bases and J by 2 bases, with 6 bases between them. The CDR3 length is 13 residues. The CDR3 bases are TGTGCCAGCAGTGAGGGTTCCACAGATACGCAGTATTTT. Amino acid sequence: CASSEGSTDTQYF.

This clone was counted a few times. The CDR3 DNA reads as TGCAGCGTTTCCAGGGGGCAGGTTTACGAGCAGTACTTC. This sequence encodes CSVSRGQVYEQYF. This chain links TRBV29-1 with TRBJ2-7; 8 bases are a match to TRBD1. J gave up 4 bases and V 5 bases, and 7 bases lay outside the gene matches. This CDR3 has 13 amino acids. Germline CDR1 SQVTM, CDR2 ANQGSEA.

The J gene is TRBJ2-1, the V gene TRBV29-1; possible D gene TRBD2, 5 bases. Germline lookup yields CDR1 SQVTM and CDR2 ANQGSEA. This CDR3 comprises 15 residues. Deletions cut 1 base from V and 4 bases from J, with 14 bases between. CDR3 sequence: CSVEGGPNLYNEQFF. For the CDR3, the DNA is TGCAGCGTTGAAGGCGGGCCTAATTTGTACAATGAGCAGTTCTTC.

Points on this clone: Distinct nucleotide sequences in the sample also encode this CDR3. The chain carries TRBV30 and TRBJ2-5; no definite D call. The V and J ends lost 0 bases and 4 bases respectively, with 3 bases between them. The CDR3 loop spans 11 amino acids. Germline V gives CDR1 GTSNPN, CDR2 SVGIG (reference sequence). This chain's CDR3 is CAWSVSETQYF. CDR3 in DNA: TGTGCCTGGAGTGTTTCAGAGACCCAGTACTTC.

The J gene is TRBJ1-5, the V gene TRBV4-1, with TRBD1 as a possible D gene (5 bases). Germline CDR1 and CDR2: MGHRA and YSYEKL. V gave up 4 bases and J gave up 5 bases, with 15 bases separating them. The CDR3 is made up of 15 amino acids. The CDR3 DNA is TGCGCCAGCAGCCCCGGGGGGTTTGGGGATCAGCCCCAGCATTTT. This gives the protein CASSPGGFGDQPQHF.

The chain uses TRBV29-1 and TRBJ2-5; 7 nucleotides agree with TRBD2. J gave up 2 bases and V 6 bases, and 6 bases lay outside the gene matches. CDR1 and CDR2 from the germline V gene are SQVTM and ANQGSEA. The CDR3 is made up of 13 amino acids. CDR3 loop: CSVTPGLQETQYF. In DNA, the CDR3 is TGCAGCGTCACTCCGGGACTACAAGAGACCCAGTACTTC.